Presented here are 32 T cell receptor beta chains from one specimen sequenced in a study of cytomegalovirus exposure and HLA in healthy donors. The repertoire was sequenced with immunoSEQ multiplex PCR; TCRdb's copy has only in-frame clones and lacks some. Among approximately 76,000 clones listed, approximately 94% were seen once. Sequenced material: PBMCs. The receptors derive from a woman younger than 35 in good health and CMV-seropositive.

V gene TRBV7-2 combines with J gene TRBJ2-5, with 8 bases lining up with TRBD2. Trimming removed 3 bases from V and 1 base from J; junction bases left unmatched: 1. CDR1 is SGHTA, CDR2 FQGNSA, per germline. The CDR3 extends over 14 amino acids. This CDR3 reads CASSLGLVQETQYF. CDR3 nucleotide sequence: TGTGCCAGCAGCTTGGGACTAGTCCAAGAGACCCAGTACTTC.

The chain combines TRBV18 with TRBJ2-1; perhaps TRBD2 as D (5 bases). The V and J ends lost 0 bases and 4 bases respectively, with 7 bases between them. Germline CDR1 KGHSH, CDR2 LQKENI. This CDR3 region has 14 residues. The CDR3 sequence: CASSPPRGYNEQFF. As DNA, the CDR3 is TGTGCCAGCTCACCACCACGGGGTTACAATGAGCAGTTCTTC.

The chain employs TRBV5-1 and TRBJ2-3; TRBD1 matches at 10 bases. Germline-derived CDR1 and CDR2 are SGHRS and YFSETQ. Trimming cost V 5 bases and J 4 bases; bases outside gene matches: 10. The CDR3 consists of 16 residues. In DNA, the CDR3 is TGCGCCAGCAGTGTGGCCGGGACAGGGGTTGCAGATACGCAGTATTTT. It encodes CASSVAGTGVADTQYF.

This clone was seen more than once but under ten times. The chain links TRBV7-2 to TRBJ2-7; 9 positions match TRBD1. Germline V CDR1 and CDR2: SGHTA, FQGNSA. The CDR3 covers 15 residues. J gave up 5 bases and V 4 bases, and 9 bases lay outside the gene matches. CDR3 residues: CASSSDRGQVDEQYF. CDR3 nucleotide sequence: TGTGCCAGCAGCTCGGACAGGGGTCAAGTGGACGAGCAGTACTTC.

V and J are TRBV27 and TRBJ2-7; no definite D call. CDR1 and CDR2 from the germline V gene are MNHEY and SMNVEV (reference sequence). The CDR3 runs to 11 residues. V was trimmed by 5 bases and J by 3 bases, leaving 5 bases between them. Here the CDR3 DNA reads TGTGCCAGCAGTAATCACTACGAGCAGTACTTC. Translation: CASSNHYEQYF.

The J gene is TRBJ1-3, the V gene TRBV7-9; the D is unclear. The germline CDR1 and CDR2 sequences are SEHNR and FQNEAQ (reference sequence). Trimming took 2 bases from V and 8 from J, leaving 10 bases between them. The CDR3 extends over 13 amino acids. The CDR3 sequence is CASSLNQEDTIYF. The CDR3 DNA sequence: TGTGCCAGCAGCTTAAATCAGGAGGACACCATATATTTT.

The genes are TRBV10-3 and TRBJ2-3, with 10 positions matching TRBD2. Per germline, CDR1 ENHRY and CDR2 SYGVKD. The CDR3 consists of 17 residues. Trimming removed 0 bases from V and 6 bases from J; junction bases left unmatched: 9. CDR3 loop: CAISESNPSGGGDTQYF. The CDR3 coding sequence is TGTGCCATCAGTGAGTCGAATCCTAGCGGGGGAGGCGATACGCAGTATTTT.

Only one count was recorded for this clone. The chain is built from TRBV5-6 and TRBJ1-1; TRBD1 matches 8 bases. The CDR3 length is 14 residues. In germline, CDR1 is SGHDT, CDR2 YYEEEE. The V segment lost 4 bases and the J segment 6 bases; nucleotides outside the gene matches: 8. The CDR3 coding sequence is TGTGCCAGCAGCCATAGACAGGGGTTCCCTGAAGCTTTCTTT. It is translated as CASSHRQGFPEAFF.

The rearrangement uses TRBV7-6 and TRBJ2-2, with D possibly matching TRBD1 (6 bases). The CDR3 is made up of 16 amino acids. The V gene's germline CDR1 is SGHVS and CDR2 FNYEAQ. V was shortened by 5 bases and J by 0 bases, with 13 bases between the two germline ends. The DNA of the CDR3 is TGTGCCAGCAGCCAGGGGCGTCCTTCGAACACCGGGGAGCTGTTTTTT. This codes for CASSQGRPSNTGELFF.

The chain links TRBV6-6 to TRBJ1-5, with D tentatively TRBD1 (6 bases). There are 15 residues in the CDR3. Germline V gives CDR1 MNHNY, CDR2 SVGAGI (reference sequence). Trimming left V 2 bases short and J 3 bases short, with 11 bases between. CDR3 bases: TGTGCCAGCAGTTACGAAGGGGGAGACAATCAGCCCCAGCATTTT. The encoded protein is CASSYEGGDNQPQHF.

The V and J genes are TRBV2 and TRBJ1-2; 10 bases agree with TRBD1. V lost 4 bases to trimming and J lost 3 bases; unmatched junction nucleotides: 5. CDR3 length: 15 amino acids. Germline V gene sequence: CDR1 SNHLY, CDR2 FYNNEI. CDR3 DNA sequence: TGTGCCAGCAGTGTAGGACAGGGGGGAGACTATGGCTACACCTTC. Translated: CASSVGQGGDYGYTF.

This clone has a single count. The chain recombines TRBV6-7 with TRBJ1-6; 7 bases agree with TRBD1. TRBV6-7 is designated an ORF whose function remains uncertain. J was trimmed by 0 bases and V by 6 bases; bases with no gene match: 8. This CDR3 is built from 17 residues. In DNA, the CDR3 is TGTGCCAGCAGCCGGCCGGGACAGATCTCCTATAATTCACCCCTCCACTTT. Amino acids: CASSRPGQISYNSPLHF.

The chain is built from TRBV19 and TRBJ2-7, with D maybe TRBD1 (6 bases). The germline V gene encodes CDR1 LNHDA and CDR2 SQIVND (reference sequence). The CDR3 loop spans 16 amino acids. With 5 bases removed from V and 3 bases from J, the gap between germline ends came to 20 bases. In DNA form, the CDR3 reads TGTGCCAGTAGTGTTTCCCTGGGGACAAGGGGCTACGAGCAGTACTTC. Amino acids: CASSVSLGTRGYEQYF.

This clone was seen only a few times. The rearrangement links TRBV6-5 to TRBJ2-3; 9 bases line up with TRBD2. With 6 bases clipped from V and 6 bases from J, the junction kept 10 bases outside the gene matches. CDR3 size: 15 residues. Per germline, CDR1 MNHEY and CDR2 SVGAGI. The CDR3: CASRRYSGGRDTQYF. The CDR3 DNA reads as TGTGCCAGCAGACGCTATAGCGGGGGACGTGATACGCAGTATTTT.

The chain couples TRBV5-6 to TRBJ1-2, with D maybe TRBD1 (5 bases). The ends were cut back, 4 bases at V and 7 bases at J, with 14 bases in the middle. Germline CDR1 and CDR2: SGHDT and YYEEEE. The CDR3 sequence is 13 residues long. For the CDR3, the DNA is TGTGCCAGCAGCCCAGCCCGGGGGGGTGGCTACACCTTC. As protein: CASSPARGGGYTF.

This sequence joins TRBV5-5 and TRBJ2-2; 7 bases are a match to TRBD1. After removal of 4 bases from V and 2 bases from J, the junction contained 2 bases not matched to a gene. CDR1 and CDR2 from the germline V gene are SGHKS and YYEKEE (reference sequence). This CDR3 contains 14 residues. In DNA form, the CDR3 reads TGTGCCAGCAGCCAGGGGGTAAACACCGGGGAGCTGTTTTTT. It encodes CASSQGVNTGELFF.

This clone was counted between two and nine times. DNA for the CDR3: TGCGCCAGCAGCCAAGCACAGCTTAACTATGGCTACACCTTC. The encoded protein is CASSQAQLNYGYTF. The J gene is TRBJ1-2, the V gene TRBV4-1, with D uncertain. The CDR3 spans 14 residues. Germline lookup yields CDR1 MGHRA and CDR2 YSYEKL. V lost 1 base and J lost 1, with 7 bases in between.

The chain is built from TRBV28 and TRBJ1-1, with TRBD1 matching 9 bases. V lost 4 bases, J lost 2 bases, and 8 bases stayed unmatched. This CDR3 has 16 amino acids. Germline CDR1 MDHEN, CDR2 SYDVKM. CDR3 sequence: CASSYRPGQGNTEAFF. The CDR3 nucleotides read TGTGCCAGCAGTTATAGACCGGGACAGGGAAACACTGAAGCTTTCTTT. The variable domain in full, completed from reference TRBV28 and TRBJ1-1, reads DVKVTQSSRYLVKRTGEKVFLECVQDMDHENMFWYRQDPGLGLRLIYFSYDVKMKEKGDIPEGYSVSREKKERFSLILESASTNQTSMYLCASSYRPGQGNTEAFFGQGTRLTVV.

The CDR3, as DNA: TGTGCCAGCAGCTTAGATGGAATACCTCGGGAGGGTCAGCCCCAGCATTTT. It encodes CASSLDGIPREGQPQHF. The chain is built from TRBV7-2 and TRBJ1-5; D is undetermined. This CDR3 has 17 amino acids. Germline values: CDR1 SGHTA, CDR2 FQGNSA. The V end was cut by 1 base, the J end by 6 bases, with 19 bases between.

The chain is built from TRBV6-5 and TRBJ1-1; TRBD1 matches 10 bases. This CDR3 has 15 amino acids. J lost 4 bases, V lost 8 bases, and 10 bases had no gene match. Germline lookup yields CDR1 MNHEY and CDR2 SVGAGI. The CDR3 DNA reads TGTGCCAGCGCATCCGGGACAGGGGACCCCACTGAAGCTTTCTTT. It is translated as CASASGTGDPTEAFF.

The V and J genes are TRBV11-1 and TRBJ2-2; 8 positions match TRBD2. The germline V gene has CDR1 SGHAT and CDR2 FQDESV (reference sequence). The CDR3 loop spans 15 amino acids. The junction had 3 bases not matched to a gene; V was cut back by 5 bases and J by 1 base. This chain's CDR3 is CASSRGLENTGELFF. The CDR3, as DNA: TGTGCCAGCAGCCGGGGACTAGAGAACACCGGGGAGCTGTTTTTT.

This chain uses TRBV20-1 with TRBJ2-7, with D hard to call. The CDR3 sequence is 10 residues long. Per the germline V gene, CDR1 is DFQATT and CDR2 is SNEGSKA (reference sequence). V was clipped by 6 bases and J by 7 bases, with 10 bases between them. The DNA for the CDR3 is TGCAGTGCCCCGTACCAGGAGCAGTACTTC. It codes for CSAPYQEQYF.

The chain combines TRBV9 with TRBJ2-5, with TRBD2 matching over 13 bases. The CDR3 extends over 16 amino acids. In germline, CDR1 is SGDLS, CDR2 YYNGEE. The ends lost 4 bases at V and 5 bases at J; junction bases unmatched: 8. CDR3 nucleotides: TGTGCCAGCAGCCGACTAGCGGGAGGTGTTTGGGAGACCCAGTACTTC. It yields the protein CASSRLAGGVWETQYF.

V usage is TRBV30 and J usage is TRBJ2-3; TRBD2 matches at 12 bases. Germline assignment: CDR1 GTSNPN and CDR2 SVGIG (reference sequence). The CDR3 runs 14 residues. The junction had 6 bases not matched to a gene; V was cut back by 5 bases and J by 6 bases. CDR3 in DNA: TGTGCCTGGTCTAGCGGGGGGGCCACGGATACGCAGTATTTT. It codes for CAWSSGGATDTQYF.

The gene calls are TRBV9 and TRBJ2-1; TRBD2 aligns across 9 bases. The CDR3 has 17 amino acids. The V and J ends lost 4 bases and 6 bases, in that order; junction bases with no gene match: 14. Germline values: CDR1 SGDLS, CDR2 YYNGEE. This CDR3 reads CASSKLAGGPVSNEQFF. The CDR3 DNA is TGTGCCAGCAGCAAACTGGCGGGGGGGCCGGTGTCCAATGAGCAGTTCTTC.

The rearrangement uses TRBV28 and TRBJ1-3; TRBD1 is a possible D gene (5 bases). V was clipped by 5 bases and J by 0 bases, with 17 bases between them. In germline, CDR1 is MDHEN, CDR2 SYDVKM. The CDR3 length is 17 residues. The CDR3 DNA follows: TGTGCCAGCAGTCCCCTGGGAGGGGCGATCTCTGGAAACACCATATATTTT. It encodes CASSPLGGAISGNTIYF.

The V gene is TRBV5-5, the J gene TRBJ1-4; tentatively, D is TRBD1 (5 bases). Germline-derived CDR1 and CDR2 are SGHKS and YYEKEE (reference sequence). V was cut by 1 base and J by 7 bases, with 17 bases left in between. There are 16 residues in the CDR3. Here the CDR3 DNA reads TGTGCCAGCAGCTTGTCTGCAGGGATCCAAAGTGAAAAACTGTTTTTT. Its translation: CASSLSAGIQSEKLFF. Supplemented by reference TRBV5-5 and TRBJ1-4, the full variable domain reads DAGVTQSPTHLIKTRGQQVTLRCSPISGHKSVSWYQQVLGQGPQFIFQYYEKEERGRGNFPDRFSARQFPNYSSELNVNALLLGDSALYLCASSLSAGIQSEKLFFGSGTQLSVL.

The rearrangement joins TRBV21-1 to TRBJ1-2; the tabulated D call, TRBD1, remains unverified against the DNA. TRBV21-1 is designated a pseudogene. This CDR3 has 11 residues. The CDR3 loop reads CASHRLYGYTF. In nucleotides, the CDR3 is TGTGCCAGCCACAGGTTGTATGGCTACACCTTC.

This chain connects TRBV2 to TRBJ1-6, with 8 bases identical to TRBD1. The CDR3 loop spans 13 amino acids. V gave up 9 bases and J gave up 8 bases; unmatched junction bases: 6. Per the germline V gene, CDR1 is SNHLY and CDR2 is FYNNEI. CDR3 nucleotide sequence: TGTGCCAGGCGGGACAGGACGGATTCACCCCTCCACTTT. It encodes CARRDRTDSPLHF.

The table lists this clone with a count of one. The chain is built from TRBV5-1 and TRBJ2-1, with D perhaps TRBD1 (5 bases). V lost 0 bases and J lost 3, with 13 bases in between. The CDR3 is 16 amino acids. CDR1 is SGHRS and CDR2 is YFSETQ in the germline V gene. The CDR3 DNA reads as TGCGCCAGCAGCTTGGAAGGGGAATTATTCTACAATGAGCAGTTCTTC. Its protein is CASSLEGELFYNEQFF.

This sequence joins TRBV7-3 and TRBJ1-1; no reliable D call. V was shortened by 0 bases and J by 3 bases, with 8 bases between the two germline ends. Germline CDR1 SGHTA, CDR2 FQGTGA. This CDR3 has 14 amino acids. The CDR3 protein is CASSLTRGDTEAFF. The CDR3 nucleotides read TGTGCCAGCAGCTTAACGAGAGGAGACACTGAAGCTTTCTTT. Combining the CDR3 with reference TRBV7-3 and TRBJ1-1 gives the whole variable domain GAGVSQTPSNKVTEKGKYVELRCDPISGHTALYWYRQSLGQGPEFLIYFQGTGAADDSGLPNDRFFAVRPEGSVSTLKIQRTERGDSAVYLCASSLTRGDTEAFFGQGTRLTVV.

This clone has only a few counts. This chain connects TRBV19 to TRBJ1-1, with a tentative D call TRBD1 (5 bases). CDR1 and CDR2 from the germline V gene are LNHDA and SQIVND (reference sequence). Trimming pared 7 bases from V and 0 bases from J, leaving 18 bases between. The CDR3 runs 16 residues. CDR3 sequence: CASMARQGNMNTEAFF. Written as DNA, the CDR3 is TGTGCCAGTATGGCTAGGCAGGGCAACATGAACACTGAAGCTTTCTTT.